The next 27 T cell receptor beta chains were all read from a single sample in a study of technical replicates of blood from a handful of donors. The data were produced by immunoSEQ multiplex PCR, yet TCRdb's version contains in-frame clones alone and is incomplete. Found here are 45,000 to 60,000 clones, around 92% of them singletons; the top ten hold around 3.6%. Material for sequencing was PBMCs. The receptors were gathered from a human donor in good health. Some clones in this sample may be carry-over from other donors' samples.

J is TRBJ2-7 and V is TRBV6-1; possible D gene TRBD2, 5 bases. V gave up 5 bases and J gave up 11 bases, with 25 bases separating them. Germline V gene sequence: CDR1 MNHNS, CDR2 SASEGT. The CDR3 is 15 amino acids. This CDR3 reads CASSTVVFGRVWKYF. CDR3 in DNA: TGTGCCAGCAGTACGGTGGTGTTTGGGCGGGTGTGGAAGTACTTC.

V and J are TRBV9 and TRBJ1-1; no definite D call. Germline CDR1 is SGDLS and CDR2 is YYNGEE. V was cut by 2 bases and J by 2 bases, with 7 bases left in between. The CDR3 contains 13 residues. CDR3 nucleotide sequence: TGTGCCAGCAGCGTGGGCAGCAACACTGAAGCTTTCTTT. The encoded protein is CASSVGSNTEAFF. Based on the CDR3 plus reference TRBV9 and TRBJ1-1, the full variable domain is DSGVTQTPKHLITATGQRVTLRCSPRSGDLSVYWYQQSLDQGLQFLIQYYNGEERAKGNILERFSAQQFPDLHSELNLSSLELGDSALYFCASSVGSNTEAFFGQGTRLTVV.

The CDR3 is CASSPSDRGFEAFF. As DNA, the CDR3 is TGTGCCAGCAGCCCCTCGGACAGGGGGTTTGAAGCTTTCTTT. The chain carries TRBV7-8 and TRBJ1-1; 10 bases are shared with TRBD1. J was trimmed by 7 bases and V by 5 bases; bases with no gene match: 7. CDR3 length equals 14 residues. Germline values: CDR1 SGHVS, CDR2 FQNEAQ. The full variable domain, in which reference TRBV7-8 and TRBJ1-1 provide the parts outside the CDR3, is GAGVSQSPRYKVAKRGQDVALRCDPISGHVSLFWYQQALGQGPEFLTYFQNEAQLDKSGLPSDRFFAERPEGSVSTLKIQRTQQEDSAVYLCASSPSDRGFEAFFGQGTRLTVV.

The chain joins TRBV5-1 to TRBJ1-4, with D possibly being TRBD1 (5 bases). Germline values: CDR1 SGHRS, CDR2 YFSETQ. This CDR3 comprises 15 residues. Trimming removed 5 bases at V and 2 bases at J, with 13 bases between. The CDR3 bases are TGCGCCAGCAGTGGGGTAGGGGATACTAATGAAAAACTGTTTTTT. As protein: CASSGVGDTNEKLFF. The entire variable domain, with the rest obtained from reference TRBV5-1 and TRBJ1-4, is as follows: KAGVTQTPRYLIKTRGQQVTLSCSPISGHRSVSWYQQTPGQGLQFLFEYFSETQRNKGNFPGRFSGRQFSNSRSEMNVSTLELGDSALYLCASSGVGDTNEKLFFGSGTQLSVL.

The chain has TRBV5-4 and TRBJ2-1; 9 bases fit TRBD1. Germline trimming cut 4 bases from V and 7 bases from J; bases unmatched to any gene: 3. The CDR3 consists of 13 residues. Germline V gene data show CDR1 as SGHNT and CDR2 as YYREEE (reference sequence). The CDR3 nucleotides read TGTGCCAGCAGCCTACAGGGGGCAAATGAGCAGTTCTTC. This translates into CASSLQGANEQFF.

The chain couples TRBV2 to TRBJ1-5; TRBD1 might be the D (5 bases). Germline loops: CDR1 SNHLY, CDR2 FYNNEI. There are 14 residues in the CDR3. Trimming took 8 bases from V and 0 from J, leaving 11 bases between them. The CDR3 protein is CASGRGNSNQPQHF. CDR3 sequence (DNA): TGTGCCAGCGGTAGGGGAAATAGCAATCAGCCCCAGCATTTT.

The genes are TRBV6-5 and TRBJ2-1; D not certain. Per germline, CDR1 MNHEY and CDR2 SVGAGI. CDR3 length: 13 residues. Trimming removed 3 bases from V and 4 bases from J, with 7 bases in between. CDR3 DNA sequence: TGTGCCAGCAGTTATACGGTGTACAATGAGCAGTTCTTC. Its protein is CASSYTVYNEQFF.

The chain is built from TRBV6-6 and TRBJ1-5; 10 positions match TRBD1. The germline gives CDR1 MNHNY, CDR2 SVGAGI (reference sequence). The junction had 4 bases not matched to a gene; V was cut back by 7 bases and J by 4 bases. The CDR3 contains 14 residues. This CDR3 is CASIPGQGNQPQHF. CDR3 DNA sequence: TGTGCCAGCATCCCGGGACAGGGGAATCAGCCCCAGCATTTT.

The V call is TRBV1, the J call TRBJ2-1; the table's D call, TRBD2, has no DNA check behind it. TRBV1 counts as a pseudogene. The CDR3 spans 15 residues. The CDR3 nucleotides read TGCACCAGCAGCCAATGCGGGAGAGCCTACAATGAGCAGTTCTTC. It specifies CTSSQCGRAYNEQFF.

The chain has TRBV7-2 and TRBJ2-7; the match to TRBD2 covers 11 bases. The CDR3 has 16 residues. The V gene's germline CDR1 is SGHTA and CDR2 FQGNSA. V lost 4 bases and J lost 3; bases outside the gene matches: 8. CDR3 in amino acids: CASSSGPGTSGYEQYF. CDR3 nucleotides: TGTGCCAGCAGCTCCGGCCCCGGGACTAGCGGCTACGAGCAGTACTTC.

The rearrangement uses TRBV6-1 and TRBJ2-4; 9 nucleotides line up with TRBD1. V gave up 5 bases and J gave up 6 bases; unmatched junction bases: 5. Per the germline V gene, CDR1 is MNHNS and CDR2 is SASEGT. The CDR3 is made up of 14 amino acids. The CDR3 nucleotides are TGTGCCAGCAGTACTGGGACAGGGAGAAACATTCAGTACTTC. This translates into CASSTGTGRNIQYF.

DNA of the CDR3: TGTGCCAGCACGACAGGACTAGCGTTCCACGAGCAGTACTTC. It encodes CASTTGLAFHEQYF. This chain links TRBV11-2 with TRBJ2-7; 9 bases map to TRBD2. This CDR3 is 14 amino acids long. Germline values: CDR1 SGHAT, CDR2 FQNNGV. With V trimmed by 7 bases and J by 5 bases, 9 bases remained unmatched. Drawing the rest from reference TRBV11-2 and TRBJ2-7, the complete variable domain is EAGVAQSPRYKIIEKRQSVAFWCNPISGHATLYWYQQILGQGPKLLIQFQNNGVVDDSQLPKDRFSAERLKGVDSTLKIQPAKLEDSAVYLCASTTGLAFHEQYFGPGTRLTVT.

The chain links TRBV21-1 to TRBJ2-4; the table's D call TRBD2 went unverified against the DNA. TRBV21-1 constitutes a pseudogene. CDR3 length: 18 residues. DNA of the CDR3: TGTGCCAGCAGCGACCCGGGTGGTAGCGCGGCCTGGGAAAACATTCAGTACTTC. Translated: CASSDPGGSAAWENIQYF.

The V gene is TRBV18, the J gene TRBJ2-3; 9 bases match TRBD2. J gave up 3 bases and V 6 bases, and 19 bases lay outside the gene matches. The CDR3 is made up of 19 amino acids. Per the germline V gene, CDR1 is KGHSH and CDR2 is LQKENI. CDR3 nucleotide sequence: TGTGCCAGCTCCCGAGCGGGGGGATCGAGCCCCTACCCAACAGATACGCAGTATTTT. Its protein product is CASSRAGGSSPYPTDTQYF.

The rearrangement joins TRBV11-2 to TRBJ1-1; D perhaps matches TRBD1 (6 bases). The CDR3 has 14 amino acids. V shed 6 bases and J shed 1 base, with 12 bases lying between them. Germline CDR1 reads SGHAT; CDR2 reads FQNNGV. The chain's CDR3 is CASSSNRENTEAFF. DNA of the CDR3: TGTGCCAGCAGTTCGAACAGGGAGAACACTGAAGCTTTCTTT.

This sequence joins TRBV7-6 and TRBJ1-3, with a weak D call TRBD1 (5 bases). Germline V CDR1 and CDR2: SGHVS, FNYEAQ. The CDR3 consists of 14 residues. V lost 5 bases and J lost 7, with 15 bases in between. This chain's CDR3 is CASSPGPGINTIYF. CDR3 DNA: TGTGCCAGCAGCCCAGGGCCAGGGATTAACACCATATATTTT.

A few counts support this clone. The CDR3 region is CASSSGTSGNTGELFF. The CDR3 DNA reads as TGTGCCAGCAGCTCCGGGACTAGCGGTAACACCGGGGAGCTGTTTTTT. V gene TRBV11-3 combines with J gene TRBJ2-2; 11 bases map to TRBD2. The J segment lost 2 bases and the V segment lost 4 bases, leaving 3 bases of the junction unmatched. The CDR3 loop spans 16 amino acids. Germline V gene data show CDR1 as SGHNT and CDR2 as YENEEA.

V is TRBV7-2 and J is TRBJ2-5, with 8 bases fitting TRBD2. Germline V gene lookup returns CDR1 SGHTA and CDR2 FQGNSA. The CDR3 consists of 16 residues. The V segment lost 1 base and the J segment 1 base; nucleotides outside the gene matches: 5. The DNA for the CDR3 is TGTGCCAGCAGCTTAGGTATAGCGGGATCCCAAGAGACCCAGTACTTC. Its protein product is CASSLGIAGSQETQYF.

This chain connects TRBV5-1 to TRBJ2-1; 13 bases fit TRBD2. Trimming took 2 bases from V and 0 from J; bases not matched to a gene: 14. The V gene's germline CDR1 is SGHRS and CDR2 YFSETQ. This CDR3 is built from 21 residues. The CDR3 loop reads CASSFPGLAGPGVGSYNEQFF. CDR3 in DNA: TGCGCCAGCAGCTTTCCGGGACTAGCGGGGCCCGGAGTGGGCTCCTACAATGAGCAGTTCTTC.

This clone has more than one count but fewer than ten. The rearrangement joins TRBV7-2 to TRBJ1-1; possibly TRBD1 for D (5 bases). The germline V gene encodes CDR1 SGHTA and CDR2 FQGNSA. V dropped 5 bases and J dropped 5 bases, with 12 bases sitting between them. The CDR3 spans 13 residues. CDR3 in amino acids: CASSAIGGTEAFF. Written as DNA, the CDR3 is TGTGCCAGCAGCGCTATTGGGGGGACTGAAGCTTTCTTT.

The chain has TRBV4-3 and TRBJ1-2, with TRBD1 matching over 9 bases. This CDR3 spans 11 amino acids. In germline, CDR1 is LGHNA, CDR2 YSLEER. V lost 8 bases and J lost 10; bases outside the gene matches: 5. The CDR3 bases are TGCGCCAGCCGGACAGGGGTGGACTACACCTTC. This codes for CASRTGVDYTF.

This clone was seen just once. This sequence joins TRBV9 and TRBJ2-5, with TRBD2 identical over 16 bases. The CDR3 extends over 19 amino acids. Germline CDR1 reads SGDLS; CDR2 reads YYNGEE. V lost 4 bases, J lost 2 bases, and 11 bases stayed unmatched. The CDR3 region has the DNA TGTGCCAGCAGCATTGGGACTAGCGGGAGGGGGTTGCGGCAAGAGACCCAGTACTTC. As protein: CASSIGTSGRGLRQETQYF. The full variable domain, rest sourced from reference TRBV9 and TRBJ2-5, is DSGVTQTPKHLITATGQRVTLRCSPRSGDLSVYWYQQSLDQGLQFLIQYYNGEERAKGNILERFSAQQFPDLHSELNLSSLELGDSALYFCASSIGTSGRGLRQETQYFGPGTRLLVL.

The chain is built from TRBV15 and TRBJ1-3, with unresolved D. Germline V lookup: CDR1 LNHNV, CDR2 YYDKDF (reference sequence). The CDR3 length is 15 residues. The V end lost 0 bases, the J end lost 1 base, and 7 bases lay between the germline ends. Written as DNA, the CDR3 is TGTGCCACCAGCAGAGATCCGGGGTCTGGAAACACCATATATTTT. Amino acids: CATSRDPGSGNTIYF. The full variable domain, in which reference TRBV15 and TRBJ1-3 provide the parts outside the CDR3, is DAMVIQNPRYQVTQFGKPVTLSCSQTLNHNVMYWYQQKSSQAPKLLFHYYDKDFNNEADTPDNFQSRRPNTSFCFLDIRSPGLGDTAMYLCATSRDPGSGNTIYFGEGSWLTVV.

The chain uses TRBV28 and TRBJ2-7, with 11 bases that match TRBD2. The CDR3 has 15 residues. The germline V gene has CDR1 MDHEN and CDR2 SYDVKM. V was clipped by 6 bases and J by 6 bases; unmatched bases: 10. CDR3 DNA sequence: TGTGCCAGCAGGGGTCTACTAGCGGGAGTGATCGAGCAGTACTTC. It specifies CASRGLLAGVIEQYF.

The V call is TRBV7-2, the J call TRBJ1-1; no firm D call. The V gene lost 3 bases and the J gene lost 1 base, with 6 bases spanning the gap. This CDR3 spans 13 amino acids. From germline, CDR1 is SGHTA and CDR2 FQGNSA. The CDR3 DNA sequence: TGTGCCAGCAGCTTCGGTACGAACACTGAAGCTTTCTTT. As protein: CASSFGTNTEAFF.

The chain employs TRBV6-4 and TRBJ2-2; TRBD1 agrees at 11 bases. V shed 6 bases and J 4 bases; nucleotides not matched to a gene: 4. Germline V gene data show CDR1 as MRHNA and CDR2 as SNTAGT. The CDR3 spans 15 residues. This CDR3 is CASSGTGGSTGELFF. CDR3 nucleotide sequence: TGTGCCAGCAGCGGGACAGGGGGTAGCACCGGGGAGCTGTTTTTT.

The V call is TRBV29-1, the J call TRBJ2-5; weak D call: TRBD2 (5 bases). This CDR3 region has 13 residues. Looked up from germline, CDR1 is SQVTM and CDR2 is ANQGSEA. V shed 8 bases and J shed 2 bases, with 15 bases lying between them. CDR3 sequence reads: CSSFRSGQETQYF. The CDR3 bases are TGCAGCTCATTCAGGAGCGGACAAGAGACCCAGTACTTC.